This T cell receptor beta chain appears in the sequencing data of a study of cytomegalovirus exposure and HLA in healthy donors (dated by TCRdb to about 2017). Concerning the study at large: According to an earlier analysis of several hundred of the donors, about 170 million T cells yielded 100 million or so unique TCR beta sequences and more than 250 Gb of sequence data. An early release covering around 630 HLA-typed donors comprised 300 to 350 gigabases of sequencing data and some 79 million unique TCR sequences. Of the roughly 400 genotyped donors, approximately 83% fell in the genetic ancestry cluster associated with self-reported Caucasian donors. The study was designed to test whether signatures of past pathogen exposure could be identified by cataloging public T cell receptors. The T cell repertoires of 550 to 850 subjects were profiled by immunosequencing and related to cytomegalovirus serostatus. Besides the first cohort of roughly 660 subjects, a separate validation cohort made up of 120 different subjects was used. To predict cytomegalovirus infection status, the study combined high-throughput TCR immunosequencing, statistical association of individual TCRs with disease status, and machine learning. In a later analysis, previously published TCR beta repertoires from 600 to 850 donors were re-analyzed and high-resolution HLA genotyping was added so that TCR occurrence patterns could be studied. The later analysis used no new phenotypic data to find candidate immune exposures, relying instead on TCR beta sequences and their occurrence across donors. To decide whether each TCR beta V gene segment behaved as functional or pseudogenic, an earlier analysis of some 540 of the donors relied on high-throughput TCR beta sequencing. Donor age, sex, ethnicity and CMV serostatus were compiled alongside the repertoire data. A later genetic analysis used genome-wide SNP genotypes for 398 of the 666 donors, treating that subset as a discovery cohort. Every repertoire in the discovery cohort had been generated on one and the same sequencing platform. Both class I and class II loci were covered by HLA typing, at four-digit resolution. Typing coverage differed by locus: A, B, C, DRB1 and DQB1 were typed in roughly 620-630 donors, DQA1 in about 500, DPA1 in 606, and DPB1 in just under 490. Because of strong linkage in the cohort, four to six DR-DQ haplotypes were treated as single units for association and clustering. Among several hundred genotyped donors of the cohort, an average of about 240,000 unique TCR beta nucleotide sequences was sequenced per donor, of which about 18% were non-productive. Points the paper makes about the study in general: In an earlier analysis of fewer than 700 of the donors, most TCR beta V segments appeared in productive rearrangements about 90% or about 30% of the time, broadly matching IMGT annotations. A later genetic analysis reported fewer N-insertions in productive TCRs among donors in an Asian-associated ancestry cluster than the roughly 700-donor mean. Because some donors lacked HLA typing at each locus, the association tests relied only on the typed subset. Correlated functional status among segregating V segments might reflect linkage disequilibrium, but an unknown experimental factor could not be ruled out. In vitro tests confirmed that a few of the cytomegalovirus-associated TCR beta chains recognize cytomegalovirus antigens. Because the 87-base-pair reads could not distinguish some IMGT-functional V segments, including TRBV6-2 and TRBV6-3, those segments were excluded. A later analysis associated 15,000 to 20,000 TCR beta sequences with specific HLA alleles at a false discovery rate of 0.05. A later analysis found that TCR association rates varied across HLA loci, with DRB1 alleles showing the most associated TCRs and HLA-C alleles the fewest. When HLA alleles, especially DR and DQ, strongly co-occurred, attributing TCR associations to individual alleles was difficult. Presence/absence analyses assumed roughly uniform sequencing depth across donors, an assumption that may not hold. CMV serostatus was the only immune exposure information available for the cohort. The classifier was reported to diagnose cytomegalovirus status with high specificity and sensitivity in both the original cohort and the validation cohort. The earlier analysis of about 600 of the donors excluded over 15 rarely observed V segments, including chromosome 9 orphons, because counts were too low. According to a later analysis, parvovirus B19, influenza, CMV and Epstein-Barr virus appeared linked to several top co-occurrence clusters. It was suggested by the authors that the approach could potentially be generalized to other disease states and immunological phenotypes. Only TCR beta chains were sequenced in this cohort, and the absence of alpha or paired-chain data limited detectable features. A further reported finding was that TCR beta sequences accurately predicted the HLA-A and HLA-B alleles for most subjects in the first cohort. A cluster of highly shared sequence variants was judged likely to be a technical artifact of the sequencing pipeline. Most TCR sequences were seen in very few donors, while some public TCRs were found in many individuals. V-gene and J-gene trimming of TCR beta chains was associated with a missense DCLRE1C variant in a later genetic analysis, and the association was replicated in an independent cohort. Compared with equally common non-associated chains, HLA-associated TCR beta chains in a later analysis were more clonally expanded and had lower generation probabilities. The study listed 150 to 200 TCR beta chains as associated with cytomegalovirus. Most CMV-associated TCR beta chains appeared to be HLA-restricted in a later analysis, and the HLA associations seemed to be driven largely by CMV exposure.

This clone appeared a single time. Its antigen is not yet known. Base qualities are not recorded, but no much larger clone differs from it by a single base. In total, roughly 670 healthy bone marrow donors made up the cohort. Cohort members were all nominally healthy when sampled, although unrecorded immune exposures were likely present. The donor tested CMV seropositive and was one of the 289 seropositive cohort members. A peripheral blood sample was provided by each donor, and peripheral blood mononuclear cells were used for TCR beta sequencing. The Qiagen DNeasy Blood Extraction Kit was used to extract genomic DNA from the blood cell samples. The method behind the library was the immunoSEQ multiplex PCR assay. The multiplex PCR relied on a mix of 60 forward primers for TCR Vbeta segments and 13 reverse primers for TCR Jbeta segments. The CDR3 region of rearranged TCR beta genes was amplified from genomic DNA with a multiplex PCR assay. The amplified TCR beta libraries were sequenced on the Illumina HiSeq System as 87-base-pair reads. On the authors' methods: Across the 500 to 700 repertoires, a later analysis counted 80 million or so unique TCR beta chains, some 11 million of which were shared by at least two donors. A nearest-neighbor algorithm error-corrected the raw reads and collapsed the reads into unique sequences, merging closely related sequences to remove PCR and sequencing errors. Alignment of CDR3 sequences to IMGT reference sequences was used to assign V, D and J gene segments. Each retained sequence needed at least a six-nucleotide match to both a V gene segment and a J gene segment. Rearrangements were called productive when the CDR3 lacked stop codons and stayed in frame with V and J; all others were non-productive. Following IMGT convention, CDR3 was defined as the stretch from the second conserved V-encoded cysteine up to the conserved J-encoded phenylalanine. The earlier analysis of about 620 of the donors excluded sequences that lacked an unambiguous match to a single V gene segment. In an earlier analysis of several hundred of the donors, V segments were called functional above 56.7% productive rearrangements and were called segregating when the between-donor standard deviation exceeded 5%. A statistical classification framework was built for diagnosing cytomegalovirus status from the catalog of TCR beta chain sequences. A later analysis assigned V and J genes by comparing TCR nucleotide sequences with IMGT/GENE-DB human TR gene sequences. Using the TCRdist pipeline, a later analysis assigned CDR3 sequences along with most-parsimonious VDJ recombination scenarios. A later analysis defined each TCR beta chain by its CDR3 amino acid sequence plus V-gene family, and excluded reads lacking a unique V-gene family. A later analysis removed roughly 590 highly shared, low-generation-probability nucleotide sequences to deal with suspected cross-contamination and a sequencing artifact. In a later analysis, a clonal expansion index was calculated for each public chain from normalized within-repertoire ranks of inferred template counts. In a later analysis, generation probabilities were computed using a VDJ recombination model fitted to out-of-frame rearrangements, and the results were checked against IGoR. In a later analysis, TCR-TCR, TCR-HLA and TCR-CMV co-occurrence was scored with hypergeometric tests, and a repertoire-size bias correction was applied to TCR pairs. In a later analysis, false discovery rates were estimated by permuting HLA or CMV assignments 20 times. In a later analysis, co-occurring TCRs were grouped using DBSCAN, with TCRdist sequence similarity added in when clustering inside HLA-allele-positive subsets. Repertoires with fewer than 30,000 or more than 120,000 public chains, plus five repertoires with anomalous nucleotide sharing, were excluded from co-occurrence clustering. TCRdb stores this immuneACCESS table with in-frame sequences only. Part of the clones is absent; in the studies checked, under half of the shortfall reflects unresolved V genes, and no reason is known for the rest. D and trimming come from the DNA, and the V and J calls and clone size come from that table. This sample lists around 200,000 clones; approximately 82% were detected once. Approximately 10% of the sample rests with the top ten.

CDR1 SNHLY and CDR2 FYNNEI are derived from the germline V gene. Trimming takes 3 bases from V and 1 base from J, and the germline ends sit 6 bases apart. Including cysteine and phenylalanine, the CDR3 has 13 amino acids. This entry keeps only the CDR3 DNA: 39 bases, framed from base 1. The receptor was isolated from a woman aged 45 to 65 in good health and CMV-seropositive. The material sequenced was PBMCs. The sequence links TRBV2 to TRBJ1-2, with the D segment identity uncertain. The nucleotide sequence is TGTGCCAGCAGTGAGAAGAGTAACTATGGCTACACCTTC. This gives the protein CASSEKSNYGYTF.